The source of this T cell receptor (beta chain) is a study of blood T cell repertoires in COVID-19. Turning to the study itself: Sites in the United States, Italy and Spain provided acute and convalescent COVID-19 samples. From T cells, B-cell-depleted T cells, or PBMCs came the material, which was cDNA or gDNA.

Per the germline V gene, CDR1 is DFQATT and CDR2 is SNEGSKA (reference sequence). The CDR3 loop spans 15 amino acids. Trimming removed 3 bases at V and 1 base at J, with 13 bases between. As handled by the study authors: Nucleated cell counts were estimated from reference gene primer amplification. Repertoires were generated with immunoSEQ multiplex PCR, while TCRdb's copy carries only in-frame clones and drops some. V and J calls and clone size follow that table, whereas D and trimming were derived from the DNA. The profile shows roughly 65,000 clones, roughly 80% of them singletons. The genes are TRBV20-1 and TRBJ1-3; perhaps TRBD1 as D (6 bases). This TCR was sampled from a human donor in a cohort sampled during active COVID-19. Input material: peripheral blood. CDR3 in amino acids: CSASRGALSGNTIYF. DNA for the CDR3: TGCAGTGCTAGTCGGGGGGCCCTTTCTGGAAACACCATATATTTT.